This T cell receptor (beta chain) came from a study of control samples from healthy donors and cancer patients. Using immunoSEQ multiplex PCR, the repertoire was profiled, and TCRdb retains in-frame clones only, with some absent. The sample records fewer than 200,000 clones, nearly 96% being singletons. The ends were cut back, 7 bases at V and 5 bases at J, with 12 bases in the middle. The germline CDR1 and CDR2 sequences are LGHDT and YNNKEL (reference sequence). The CDR3 has 13 residues. This TCR was recovered from a woman in her thirties in good health. The sequencing sample was made of blood. The chain combines TRBV3-1 (or the pseudogene TRBV3-2) with TRBJ2-1; D is uncertain. The CDR3 region is CASNPTRDNEQFF. Written as DNA, the CDR3 is TGTGCCAGCAACCCTACAAGAGACAATGAGCAGTTCTTC.